What follows are 28 T cell receptor beta chains derived from one specimen sequenced in a study of beta chain features in type 1 diabetes. Findings and caveats of the study: The study found moderately but significantly shorter TCRB CDR3s in all four CD4+ subsets of Type 1 diabetes patients.

These receptors have no known antigen. The whole isolated RNA underwent reverse transcription, so sequencing captured expressed TCRB transcripts. Clones were sequenced by immunoSEQ multiplex PCR, and TCRdb holds only the in-frame ones, with some missing. The repertoire consists of 640,000 or so clones, with around 15% occurring once and the leading ten covering roughly 0.022%. The sequencing sample was made of naive CD4+ T cells from blood. All receptors come from a young man with type 1 diabetes.

The chain has TRBV5-6 and TRBJ2-7; D not certain. CDR3 length: 12 amino acids. Germline lookup yields CDR1 SGHDT and CDR2 YYEEEE. Trimming took 1 base from V and 1 from J, leaving 3 bases between them. The CDR3 protein is CASSLLSYEQYF. CDR3 DNA sequence: TGTGCCAGCAGCTTGTTGTCCTACGAGCAGTACTTC.

The table lists this clone with a few counts. The V call is TRBV5-1, the J call TRBJ2-7; D uncertain. Germline V lookup: CDR1 SGHRS, CDR2 YFSETQ. The CDR3 contains 16 residues. The V and J ends lost 1 base and 4 bases respectively, with 18 bases between them. The CDR3 protein is CASSLLPNSLEYEQYF. CDR3 in DNA: TGCGCCAGCAGCTTGTTGCCCAATTCGTTGGAGTACGAGCAGTACTTC.

This clone was counted only a few times. The chain uses TRBV5-1 and TRBJ2-3; possibly TRBD1 for D (6 bases). Germline CDR1 and CDR2: SGHRS and YFSETQ. The CDR3 extends over 18 amino acids. The V and J ends lost 0 bases and 0 bases respectively, with 17 bases between them. Written as DNA, the CDR3 is TGCGCCAGCAGCTTGGGAAGGTTGGACAGATCTAGCACAGATACGCAGTATTTT. This sequence encodes CASSLGRLDRSSTDTQYF.

This clone was seen only a few times. The chain links TRBV4-1 to TRBJ1-5; D is unclear. The CDR3 runs 14 residues. Germline V gene data show CDR1 as MGHRA and CDR2 as YSYEKL. Trimming cost V 0 bases and J 7 bases, with 10 bases left between them. This chain's CDR3 is CASSQDRVRQPQHF. The CDR3 nucleotides are TGCGCCAGCAGCCAAGATAGGGTTAGGCAGCCCCAGCATTTT.

J is TRBJ2-6 and V is TRBV5-1, with D unresolved. This CDR3 comprises 17 residues. Trimming pared 7 bases from V and 0 bases from J, leaving 17 bases between. The germline CDR1 and CDR2 sequences are SGHRS and YFSETQ. The CDR3 DNA sequence: TGCGCCAGCGGCAAAGACACAGCCGACTCTGGGGCCAACGTCCTGACTTTC. Translation gives CASGKDTADSGANVLTF.

This clone has just a few counts. V and J are TRBV18 and TRBJ1-5; D is unresolved. Germline V lookup: CDR1 KGHSH, CDR2 LQKENI. The length of the CDR3 is 15 residues. Trimming took 3 bases from V and 0 from J, leaving 9 bases between them. The CDR3 DNA sequence: TGTGCCAGCTCACCGGCAGCAGATAGCAATCAGCCCCAGCATTTT. Translated: CASSPAADSNQPQHF.

Only a few counts were recorded for this clone. The chain carries TRBV7-9 and TRBJ2-7; 9 bases map to TRBD1. The V gene end was trimmed by 4 bases and the J gene end by 5 bases; junction bases not matched to a gene: 6. Germline V gene data show CDR1 as SEHNR and CDR2 as FQNEAQ (reference sequence). The CDR3 spans 14 residues. This CDR3 is CASSYRGPRDEQYF. Written as DNA, the CDR3 is TGTGCCAGCAGCTACAGGGGGCCTCGCGACGAGCAGTACTTC. Based on the CDR3 plus reference TRBV7-9 and TRBJ2-7, the full variable domain is DTGVSQNPRHKITKRGQNVTFRCDPISEHNRLYWYRQTLGQGPEFLTYFQNEAQLEKSRLLSDRFSAERPKGSFSTLEIQRTEQGDSAMYLCASSYRGPRDEQYFGPGTRLTVT.

This clone was seen more than once but under ten times. Written as DNA, the CDR3 is TGCGCCAGCAGGGAAGGGGCGGAAGATACGCAGTATTTT. It yields the protein CASREGAEDTQYF. V is TRBV5-1 and J is TRBJ2-3, with D perhaps TRBD1 (5 bases). V was trimmed by 5 bases and J by 5 bases, leaving 12 bases between them. Germline V CDR1 and CDR2: SGHRS, YFSETQ. CDR3 length: 13 amino acids.

The chain employs TRBV5-6 and TRBJ2-1; maybe TRBD2 (5 bases). V gave up 4 bases and J gave up 0 bases, with 20 bases separating them. This CDR3 region has 18 residues. Germline V lookup: CDR1 SGHDT, CDR2 YYEEEE. CDR3 bases: TGTGCCAGCAGCCCCCTTTCGGACTTGTTGAGCTCCTACAATGAGCAGTTCTTC. Protein product: CASSPLSDLLSSYNEQFF.

This clone was seen a few times. V is TRBV30 and J is TRBJ2-7; unclear D gene. This CDR3 has 14 residues. Trimming cost V 3 bases and J 2 bases, with 14 bases left between them. Germline values: CDR1 GTSNPN, CDR2 SVGIG (reference sequence). CDR3 sequence (DNA): TGTGCCTGGAGCTTAGGTCTTGGAGCCTACGAGCAGTACTTC. Amino acid sequence: CAWSLGLGAYEQYF.

This chain links TRBV13 with TRBJ2-7; tentatively, D is TRBD2 (5 bases). Per germline, CDR1 PRHDT and CDR2 FYEKMQ (reference sequence). The CDR3 contains 14 residues. The V end was cut by 0 bases, the J end by 7 bases, with 13 bases between. The CDR3 nucleotides read TGTGCCAGCAGCTTAGGCCGCACCAGCGGAGAGCAGTACTTC. Its translation is CASSLGRTSGEQYF.

The rearrangement links TRBV7-9 to TRBJ2-3; TRBD2 matches 7 bases. The CDR3 is 16 amino acids. Germline V lookup: CDR1 SEHNR, CDR2 FQNEAQ (reference sequence). Trimming took 5 bases from V and 0 from J; bases not matched to a gene: 8. The DNA for the CDR3 is TGTGCCAGCAGCCCTCCCCCGGGACTAAGCACAGATACGCAGTATTTT. Translation: CASSPPPGLSTDTQYF.

The J gene is TRBJ2-3, the V gene TRBV18; 8 nucleotides match TRBD2. Trimming removed 3 bases from V and 1 base from J; junction bases left unmatched: 9. CDR3 length: 17 residues. Germline CDR1 is KGHSH and CDR2 is LQKENI. CDR3 region: CASSPGAGVAGTDTQYF. Written as DNA, the CDR3 is TGTGCCAGCTCACCGGGAGCGGGGGTGGCTGGCACAGATACGCAGTATTTT.

This clone showed up just a few times. This chain connects TRBV19 to TRBJ1-5; D is unclear. Germline V gives CDR1 LNHDA, CDR2 SQIVND (reference sequence). Deletions cut 4 bases from V and 2 bases from J, with 9 bases between. The CDR3 runs to 14 residues. DNA of the CDR3: TGTGCCAGTAGTAGTACCGGCGGCAATCAGCCCCAGCATTTT. Protein: CASSSTGGNQPQHF.

The chain combines TRBV11-1 with TRBJ1-6; 8 bases match TRBD1. This CDR3 spans 15 amino acids. Germline V gene sequence: CDR1 SGHAT, CDR2 FQDESV (reference sequence). J was trimmed by 10 bases and V by 5 bases; bases with no gene match: 10. CDR3 sequence (DNA): TGTGCCAGCAGCCGAGCAGGGGGCCGGGAGTCACCCCTCCACTTT. This sequence encodes CASSRAGGRESPLHF.

The rearrangement joins TRBV7-2 to TRBJ1-5; TRBD1 is a possible D gene (5 bases). From germline, CDR1 is SGHTA and CDR2 FQGNSA. Deletions cut 5 bases from V and 2 bases from J, with 13 bases between. There are 15 residues in the CDR3. The CDR3 nucleotides are TGTGCCAGCAGCCCAGACAGCCTCGGCAATCAGCCCCAGCATTTT. This encodes CASSPDSLGNQPQHF.

The chain uses TRBV11-3 and TRBJ2-1; 13 positions match TRBD2. This CDR3 is built from 17 residues. Germline CDR1 reads SGHNT; CDR2 reads YENEEA. Trimming cost V 1 base and J 5 bases; bases outside gene matches: 5. The CDR3 reads CASSLGTSGGQHNEQFF. CDR3 in DNA: TGTGCCAGCAGCTTAGGGACTAGCGGGGGCCAACACAATGAGCAGTTCTTC.

J is TRBJ2-5 and V is TRBV6-5, with 7 bases aligning to TRBD2. The length of the CDR3 is 16 residues. Unmatched junction bases numbered 12, after V lost 3 bases and J lost 5 bases. Germline CDR1 and CDR2: MNHEY and SVGAGI. The CDR3 DNA reads as TGTGCCAGCAGTTATAAAATCGGGGGGAGCTACGAGACCCAGTACTTC. It specifies CASSYKIGGSYETQYF.

A few counts support this clone. V is TRBV5-1 and J is TRBJ2-3, with D perhaps TRBD1 or TRBD2 (5 bases each). The length of the CDR3 is 14 residues. Trimming took off 3 bases at V and 2 bases at J, with 10 bases between the two ends. CDR1 is SGHRS and CDR2 is YFSETQ in the germline V gene. The CDR3 spells CASSSDGTTDTQYF. DNA of the CDR3: TGCGCCAGCAGCTCGGACGGGACCACAGATACGCAGTATTTT.

Points on this clone: The sample contains more than one DNA sequence encoding this CDR3. The chain joins TRBV5-1 to TRBJ2-7, with D perhaps TRBD1 (6 bases). The CDR3 spans 13 residues. CDR1 and CDR2 from the germline V gene are SGHRS and YFSETQ. The germline V and J ends were trimmed by 4 bases and 1 base, with 9 bases remaining between them. The CDR3 is CASSLGQSYEQYF. The DNA of the CDR3 is TGCGCCAGCAGCCTCGGACAGTCCTACGAGCAGTACTTC.

The rearrangement links TRBV6-5 to TRBJ1-1, with D hard to call. Germline V gene sequence: CDR1 MNHEY, CDR2 SVGAGI. Between the trimmed V and J ends, which lost 0 bases and 1 base, there was a span of 9 bases. The CDR3 runs 15 residues. DNA of the CDR3: TGTGCCAGCAGTTACTCAGAGGCCGCGAACACTGAAGCTTTCTTT. Protein sequence: CASSYSEAANTEAFF.

The genes are TRBV11-1 and TRBJ2-3; TRBD2 matches at 8 bases. This CDR3 has 15 amino acids. V gave up 3 bases and J gave up 5 bases; unmatched junction bases: 7. Germline CDR1 reads SGHAT; CDR2 reads FQDESV (reference sequence). CDR3: CASSLAAGGIDTQYF. Here the CDR3 DNA reads TGTGCCAGCAGCTTGGCTGCGGGGGGAATAGATACGCAGTATTTT.

The sample holds a few counts of this clone. This chain joins TRBV6-5 and TRBJ2-7; D might be TRBD1 (5 bases). This CDR3 is 15 amino acids long. Looked up from germline, CDR1 is MNHEY and CDR2 is SVGAGI. V was clipped by 6 bases and J by 3 bases, with 18 bases between them. CDR3 sequence reads: CASSYSRTPFYEQYF. The CDR3, as DNA: TGTGCCAGCAGCTATTCTCGGACACCGTTCTACGAGCAGTACTTC.

This chain links TRBV5-1 with TRBJ1-1; the match to TRBD1 covers 8 bases. Germline-derived CDR1 and CDR2 are SGHRS and YFSETQ. The CDR3 sequence is 15 residues long. V gave up 2 bases and J gave up 0 bases; unmatched junction bases: 3. In DNA, the CDR3 is TGCGCCAGCAGCTTTCAGGGGGCGATGAACACTGAAGCTTTCTTT. Amino acids: CASSFQGAMNTEAFF.

The V gene is TRBV6-5, the J gene TRBJ2-3; the match to TRBD2 covers 11 bases. The J segment lost 4 bases and the V segment lost 7 bases, leaving 7 bases of the junction unmatched. From germline, CDR1 is MNHEY and CDR2 SVGAGI. CDR3 length equals 15 residues. The CDR3 sequence: CASTELAGAADTQYF. CDR3 coding DNA: TGTGCCAGCACCGAACTAGCGGGGGCGGCAGATACGCAGTATTTT.

This chain connects TRBV19 to TRBJ1-6; perhaps TRBD1 as D (5 bases). This CDR3 is built from 19 residues. V shed 4 bases and J shed 7 bases, with 26 bases lying between them. CDR1 and CDR2 from the germline V gene are LNHDA and SQIVND (reference sequence). CDR3 nucleotides: TGTGCCAGTAGTACGGTTGGCTACCGAACAGGATTAGGAAATTCACCCCTCCACTTT. Translation gives CASSTVGYRTGLGNSPLHF.

The chain recombines TRBV19 with TRBJ2-2; D possibly corresponds to TRBD1 (5 bases). Germline CDR1 reads LNHDA; CDR2 reads SQIVND (reference sequence). V lost 1 base, J lost 5 bases, and 11 bases lay in between. The CDR3 consists of 15 residues. The CDR3 protein is CASSIAQGWTGELFF. The DNA of the CDR3 is TGTGCCAGTAGTATAGCTCAGGGATGGACCGGGGAGCTGTTTTTT.

The chain employs TRBV19 and TRBJ1-5; 7 bases line up with TRBD1. Germline trimming cut 5 bases from V and 4 bases from J; bases unmatched to any gene: 5. CDR1 is LNHDA and CDR2 is SQIVND in the germline V gene (reference sequence). This CDR3 spans 14 amino acids. This CDR3 is CASSEQGGNQPQHF. CDR3 nucleotide sequence: TGTGCCAGTAGTGAGCAGGGGGGTAATCAGCCCCAGCATTTT.